This T cell receptor beta chain stems from a study of breast tumors, draining lymph nodes, adjacent tissues. CDR3 length: 14 residues. Germline V gene data show CDR1 as LNHDA and CDR2 as SQIVND (reference sequence). V was trimmed by 1 base and J by 5 bases, leaving 9 bases between them. TCRdb re-called the multiplex PCR reads through MiXCR, storing one row per CDR3 protein. This table holds about 130,000 distinct CDR3 sequences, just under 20% found once. Samples came from axillary lymph nodes draining the breast cancer. The sample taken for sequencing was axillary lymph node tissue. The clonotype comes from a female donor with breast cancer. Some clones in this sample may be carry-over from other donors' samples. This chain links TRBV19 with TRBJ2-1; the D is unclear. CDR3 bases: TGTGCCAGTAGTATAGGACCCGCTGACAATGAGCAGTTCTTC. It codes for CASSIGPADNEQFF.